This section outlines one TCR beta chain sequence together with its context. Its antigen is not known. Cells defined as naive were viable CD3+CD4+ or CD3+CD8+ and CCR7+CD45RA+CD45RO-CD95-CD27+CD28+. These data originate in a study of T cells after posttransplantation cyclophosphamide. General observations from the study: Blood and skin or GI T cell repertoires showed limited TRB overlap. Donor-recipient repertoire similarity was low at 1-2 months, rising over year one.

Using immunoSEQ multiplex PCR, the repertoire was profiled, and TCRdb retains in-frame clones only, with some absent. Of about 32,000 clones listed, approximately 90% are singletons. The CDR3 covers 16 residues. V gave up 2 bases and J gave up 0 bases, with 8 bases separating them. CDR1 is MNHEY and CDR2 is SMNVEV in the germline V gene (reference sequence). The specimen sequenced was naive CD4+ T cells sorted from PBMCs. The V gene is TRBV27, the J gene TRBJ1-6; D is unclear. This TCR derives from a woman in her sixties or seventies in good health, CMV-negative, and a related stem cell transplant donor. CDR3 sequence (DNA): TGTGCCAGCAGTTTAAAAAAGAGCTCCTATAATTCACCCCTCCACTTT. Protein sequence: CASSLKKSSYNSPLHF.